The next 14 T cell receptor beta chains were all read from a single sample in a study of blood T cell repertoires in COVID-19. Using immunoSEQ multiplex PCR, the repertoire was profiled, and TCRdb retains in-frame clones only, with some absent. The sample gives some 180,000 clones, approximately 89% of which show up once; 6.5% to 9% is in the top ten. Source material: peripheral blood. These receptors came from a woman aged 60-70 years with acute or convalescent COVID-19.

This chain uses TRBV20-1 with TRBJ1-1, with D perhaps TRBD1 (6 bases). The V and J ends lost 3 bases and 13 bases respectively, with 15 bases between them. The CDR3 is 11 residues long. From germline, CDR1 is DFQATT and CDR2 SNEGSKA (reference sequence). The DNA for the CDR3 is TGCAGTGCTAGTAATCGGGACAACTTTTTCTTT. Translation gives CSASNRDNFFF.

The rearrangement uses TRBV29-1 and TRBJ2-2, with D maybe TRBD2 (5 bases). Between the trimmed V and J ends, which lost 7 bases and 8 bases, there was a span of 11 bases. The V gene's germline CDR1 is SQVTM and CDR2 ANQGSEA. This CDR3 has 11 residues. DNA for the CDR3: TGCAGCGCCGTCGGGGTTGGGGAGCTGTTTTTT. This encodes CSAVGVGELFF.

For this clone: An end of the junction does not agree with germline; a read error may underlie this. The V call is TRBV6-5, the J call TRBJ2-1, with D perhaps matching TRBD2 (5 bases). Germline loops: CDR1 MNHEY, CDR2 SVGAGI. The CDR3 runs 13 residues. This CDR3 reads CASSYSSPEARIF. The CDR3 DNA sequence: TGTGCCAGCAGTTACTCGAGCCCGGAGGCCCGGATCTTC.

The V gene is TRBV6-5, the J gene TRBJ2-4; TRBD1 is a possible D gene (5 bases). Germline assignment: CDR1 MNHEY and CDR2 SVGAGI. This CDR3 region has 15 residues. V was shortened by 8 bases and J by 0 bases, with 14 bases between the two germline ends. The CDR3 DNA follows: TGTGCCAGCGGGGCCCTCGGCGAAGCCAAAAACATTCAGTACTTC. It encodes CASGALGEAKNIQYF.

The CDR3 reads CASSRQETEAFF. The CDR3 DNA reads TGTGCCAGCTCACGACAGGAAACTGAAGCTTTCTTT. The rearrangement uses TRBV18 and TRBJ1-1; D possibly corresponds to TRBD1 (6 bases). Germline V gives CDR1 KGHSH, CDR2 LQKENI. CDR3 length: 12 amino acids. V was cut by 4 bases and J by 5 bases, with 8 bases left in between.

The chain has TRBV19 and TRBJ1-2; possibly TRBD1 for D (5 bases). Trimming pared 5 bases from V and 2 bases from J, leaving 15 bases between. Germline V lookup: CDR1 LNHDA, CDR2 SQIVND (reference sequence). The CDR3 extends over 15 amino acids. In DNA form, the CDR3 reads TGTGCCAGTAGTGCCAGCGGACGGGGGAACTATGGCTACACCTTC. Residues: CASSASGRGNYGYTF.

The rearrangement uses TRBV5-5 and TRBJ2-5; D gene ambiguous. Germline V gives CDR1 SGHKS, CDR2 YYEKEE (reference sequence). This CDR3 is 14 amino acids long. Between the trimmed V and J ends, which lost 0 bases and 4 bases, there was a span of 10 bases. The CDR3 DNA sequence: TGTGCCAGCAGCTTGGAGATCTCGGGAGAGACCCAGTACTTC. Translation gives CASSLEISGETQYF.

The V and J genes are TRBV7-9 and TRBJ1-1, with 12 bases lining up with TRBD1. Germline assignment: CDR1 SEHNR and CDR2 FQNEAQ (reference sequence). The J segment lost 7 bases and the V segment lost 5 bases, leaving 8 bases of the junction unmatched. CDR3 length equals 15 residues. The CDR3 DNA is TGTGCCAGCAGCCCCCCGGGACAGGGGGCAGGTGAAGCTTTCTTT. Its protein product is CASSPPGQGAGEAFF.

The rearrangement uses TRBV7-3 and TRBJ2-3, with unresolved D. Germline V gene data show CDR1 as SGHTA and CDR2 as FQGTGA. The ends were cut back, 2 bases at V and 4 bases at J, with 10 bases in the middle. The CDR3 covers 14 residues. For the CDR3, the DNA is TGTGCCAGCAGCTTACTCCAGTTCCCAGATACGCAGTATTTT. Residues: CASSLLQFPDTQYF.

The chain uses TRBV19 and TRBJ2-3; D possibly corresponds to TRBD2 (5 bases). Trimming shortened V by 3 bases and J by 2 bases, and 9 bases separated the two germline ends. The CDR3 is 14 residues long. Germline V gene lookup returns CDR1 LNHDA and CDR2 SQIVND (reference sequence). The CDR3 nucleotides are TGTGCCAGTAGTATCGGGAAGATCACAGATACGCAGTATTTT. It codes for CASSIGKITDTQYF.

This chain links TRBV2 with TRBJ1-1; perhaps TRBD1 as D (6 bases). Trimming took off 6 bases at V and 3 bases at J, with 17 bases between the two ends. This CDR3 contains 15 residues. Germline CDR1 and CDR2: SNHLY and FYNNEI. The CDR3: CASRANRVDYTEAFF. The CDR3 region has the DNA TGTGCCAGCAGGGCAAACAGGGTTGATTACACTGAAGCTTTCTTT.

V and J are TRBV3-1 (or the pseudogene TRBV3-2) and TRBJ2-3; 9 nucleotides line up with TRBD1. V lost 4 bases, J lost 3 bases, and 5 bases stayed unmatched. The CDR3 covers 15 residues. Germline V gene data show CDR1 as LGHDT and CDR2 as YNNKEL (reference sequence). The CDR3, as DNA: TGTGCCAGCAGCCCCCGCGGGACAGGGACAGATACGCAGTATTTT. This translates into CASSPRGTGTDTQYF.

The chain couples TRBV10-3 to TRBJ1-2; 8 bases fit TRBD1. The J segment lost 0 bases and the V segment lost 3 bases, leaving 6 bases of the junction unmatched. This CDR3 is built from 16 residues. In germline, CDR1 is ENHRY, CDR2 SYGVKD. The CDR3 bases are TGTGCCATCAGTGATGTACAGGGGGTGGCTAACTATGGCTACACCTTC. Its protein product is CAISDVQGVANYGYTF.

The rearrangement uses TRBV7-6 and TRBJ1-5; 8 bases are shared with TRBD1. V trimming: 5 bases; J trimming: 3 bases; junction bases outside the gene matches: 3. This CDR3 contains 14 residues. Germline CDR1 and CDR2: SGHVS and FNYEAQ. CDR3 amino acids: CASSQTGANQPQHF. The CDR3, as DNA: TGTGCCAGCAGCCAGACAGGGGCCAATCAGCCCCAGCATTTT.